This T cell receptor beta chain was identified in a study of T cell changes during pregnancy in multiple sclerosis. Germline lookup yields CDR1 SNHLY and CDR2 FYNNEI. The CDR3 contains 12 residues. V lost 6 bases, J lost 5 bases, and 11 bases lay in between. Sequencing was performed with immunoSEQ multiplex PCR; in TCRdb, only in-frame clones are kept and a portion is missing. This sample has 60,000 to 70,000 clones, with 91% found just once. Sequencing was performed on peripheral blood, taken after pregnancy. The clonotype was recovered from a female donor in good health, enrolled as a control in a pregnancy study. The chain has TRBV2 and TRBJ2-7, with D perhaps matching TRBD2 (5 bases). In nucleotides, the CDR3 is TGTGCCAGCAGCCGGGGATGGGACGAGCAGTACTTC. Translating gives CASSRGWDEQYF.